The 21 T cell receptor beta chains given below trace back to one sample, sequenced in a study of TIL therapy for anti-PD-1-resistant metastatic lung cancer. Time point given: pre-treatment sample, taken before nivolumab and TIL therapy. The immunoSEQ assay was v3. The assay was immunoSEQ multiplex PCR, and TCRdb's table has in-frame clones only and misses some. This sample has tens of thousands of clones, with roughly 78% found just once. The sequencing used blood, collected at baseline. These TCRs come from a man between 65 and 85 years old with non-small cell lung cancer.

A few counts support this clone. The V gene is TRBV7-2, the J gene TRBJ2-7; 10 bases agree with TRBD2. The V segment lost 5 bases and the J segment 4 bases; nucleotides outside the gene matches: 11. The CDR3 is 16 residues long. Germline V CDR1 and CDR2: SGHTA, FQGNSA. CDR3 sequence reads: CASSVDSSGSWYEQYF. CDR3 in DNA: TGTGCCAGCAGCGTCGACTCTAGCGGGAGTTGGTACGAGCAGTACTTC.

The chain links TRBV7-2 to TRBJ1-6; maybe TRBD1 (5 bases). The CDR3 spans 15 residues. The germline V and J ends were trimmed by 2 bases and 6 bases, with 11 bases remaining between them. Germline lookup yields CDR1 SGHTA and CDR2 FQGNSA. CDR3 sequence reads: CASSLRRETNSPLHF. Here the CDR3 DNA reads TGTGCCAGCAGCTTACGCAGGGAAACTAATTCACCCCTCCACTTT.

This clone is a singleton in its sample. The V call is TRBV18, the J call TRBJ2-7; TRBD1 agrees at 7 bases. The CDR3 has 14 residues. Germline CDR1 KGHSH, CDR2 LQKENI. Unmatched junction bases numbered 5, after V lost 3 bases and J lost 3 bases. CDR3 in DNA: TGTGCCAGCTCACCCGGGCGACAGGGCTACGAGCAGTACTTC. It specifies CASSPGRQGYEQYF.

The V and J genes are TRBV4-1 and TRBJ2-7, with TRBD2 identical over 8 bases. The length of the CDR3 is 16 residues. J lost 3 bases, V lost 1 base, and 8 bases had no gene match. Germline lookup yields CDR1 MGHRA and CDR2 YSYEKL. In DNA, the CDR3 is TGCGCCAGCAGCCAAGTTGAAGCGGGGGCCCACTACGAGCAGTACTTC. This sequence encodes CASSQVEAGAHYEQYF.

The chain carries TRBV6-1 and TRBJ2-7, with D maybe TRBD2 (7 bases). The CDR3 length is 15 residues. CDR1 is MNHNS, CDR2 SASEGT, per germline. Trimming took 1 base from V and 8 from J, leaving 18 bases between them. This CDR3 is CASSEVWGGTGKQYF. The CDR3 bases are TGTGCCAGCAGTGAAGTTTGGGGGGGCACAGGGAAGCAGTACTTC.

This chain joins TRBV5-1 and TRBJ2-6; 12 positions agree with TRBD2. CDR1 is SGHRS, CDR2 YFSETQ, per germline. V dropped 0 bases and J dropped 1; count of bases not matched to a gene: 8. The CDR3 has 20 amino acids. In nucleotides, the CDR3 is TGCGCCAGCAGCTTGGCCCCTAGCGGGAGGGTATGGTCTGGGGCCAACGTCCTGACTTTC. Translating it yields CASSLAPSGRVWSGANVLTF. The full variable domain, with the rest looked up from reference TRBV5-1 and TRBJ2-6, is KAGVTQTPRYLIKTRGQQVTLSCSPISGHRSVSWYQQTPGQGLQFLFEYFSETQRNKGNFPGRFSGRQFSNSRSEMNVSTLELGDSALYLCASSLAPSGRVWSGANVLTFGAGSRLTVL.

V usage is TRBV9 and J usage is TRBJ2-3; D gene unclear. Germline-derived CDR1 and CDR2 are SGDLS and YYNGEE. This CDR3 spans 12 amino acids. The V and J ends lost 2 bases and 6 bases respectively, with 7 bases between them. The CDR3 coding sequence is TGTGCCAGCAGCGTGTCGGGCGATACGCAGTATTTT. Translation: CASSVSGDTQYF.

The rearrangement links TRBV7-2 to TRBJ2-3; D gene uncertain. Germline V gene data show CDR1 as SGHTA and CDR2 as FQGNSA. V dropped 4 bases and J dropped 3 bases, with 8 bases sitting between them. The CDR3 consists of 13 residues. Here the CDR3 reads CASSSAFTDTQYF. The CDR3 DNA sequence: TGTGCCAGCAGCTCCGCTTTTACAGATACGCAGTATTTT. Variable domain in full (rest from reference TRBV7-2 and TRBJ2-3): GAGVSQSPSNKVTEKGKDVELRCDPISGHTALYWYRQSLGQGLEFLIYFQGNSAPDKSGLPSDRFSAERTGGSVSTLTIQRTQQEDSAVYLCASSSAFTDTQYFGPGTRLTVL.

This CDR3 is CSVSLETSGRVFTDTQYF. DNA for the CDR3: TGCAGCGTTTCTTTGGAGACTAGCGGGAGGGTTTTCACAGATACGCAGTATTTT. The gene calls are TRBV29-1 and TRBJ2-3; 14 bases are shared with TRBD2. The CDR3 length is 18 residues. J lost 2 bases, V lost 5 bases, and 12 bases had no gene match. Germline CDR1 is SQVTM and CDR2 is ANQGSEA.

The chain is built from TRBV6-5 and TRBJ1-1, with TRBD1 matching over 8 bases. From germline, CDR1 is MNHEY and CDR2 SVGAGI. This CDR3 is 14 amino acids long. V was pared by 2 bases and J by 3 bases, with 2 bases of the junction left unmatched. The CDR3 sequence is CASSYRTGYTEAFF. The CDR3, as DNA: TGTGCCAGCAGTTACCGGACAGGGTACACTGAAGCTTTCTTT.

The sample holds a few counts of this clone. CDR3 amino acids: CASSPRTSGRGYEQYF. CDR3 in DNA: TGTGCCAGCAGCCCACGGACTAGCGGGAGGGGATACGAGCAGTACTTC. The chain combines TRBV11-2 with TRBJ2-7, with 15 bases matching TRBD2. The ends lost 5 bases at V and 4 bases at J; junction bases unmatched: 6. The CDR3 is made up of 16 amino acids. CDR1 is SGHAT and CDR2 is FQNNGV in the germline V gene.

The V gene is TRBV11-2, the J gene TRBJ1-5; D is unresolved. CDR3 length: 14 amino acids. With 2 bases removed from V and 0 bases from J, the gap between germline ends came to 5 bases. In germline, CDR1 is SGHAT, CDR2 FQNNGV. CDR3: CASSLSDSNQPQHF. As DNA, the CDR3 is TGTGCCAGCAGCTTATCCGATAGCAATCAGCCCCAGCATTTT.

The gene calls are TRBV11-2 and TRBJ2-1, with D hard to call. Germline V CDR1 and CDR2: SGHAT, FQNNGV. Trimming removed 2 bases from V and 4 bases from J, with 15 bases in between. This CDR3 has 16 amino acids. The CDR3 loop is CASSLSLGQVYNEQFF. The CDR3 coding sequence is TGTGCCAGCAGCTTAAGCTTAGGCCAGGTTTACAATGAGCAGTTCTTC.

This sequence joins TRBV10-2 and TRBJ2-6; TRBD1 matches 7 bases. Germline-derived CDR1 and CDR2 are WSHSY and SAAADI. The CDR3 length is 16 residues. J lost 2 bases, V lost 6 bases, and 7 bases had no gene match. The CDR3 DNA sequence: TGCGCCAGCAGGCCGTCAACAGGGGCTGGGGCCAACGTCCTGACTTTC. It yields the protein CASRPSTGAGANVLTF.

This chain connects TRBV2 to TRBJ1-2, with D tentatively TRBD1 (5 bases). This CDR3 has 14 residues. CDR1 SNHLY and CDR2 FYNNEI come from the germline V gene. The V and J ends lost 6 bases and 2 bases respectively, with 13 bases between them. The CDR3 coding sequence is TGTGCCAGCAGGGGGGACTCCACCAACTATGGCTACACCTTC. As protein: CASRGDSTNYGYTF.

The V gene is TRBV7-2, the J gene TRBJ1-1; 10 bases align to TRBD1. CDR3 length: 16 amino acids. V lost 1 base to trimming and J lost 5 bases; unmatched junction nucleotides: 7. Per germline, CDR1 SGHTA and CDR2 FQGNSA. The CDR3, as DNA: TGTGCCAGCAGCTTAGTGGGGACAGGGGCGGGAACTGAAGCTTTCTTT. Its protein is CASSLVGTGAGTEAFF.

The table lists this clone with a few counts. The chain's CDR3 is CAWRDQGFYEQYF. The CDR3 coding sequence is TGTGCCTGGAGGGATCAGGGTTTCTACGAGCAGTACTTC. The chain uses TRBV30 and TRBJ2-7, with TRBD1 as a possible D gene (5 bases). Trimming removed 3 bases at V and 3 bases at J, with 12 bases between. Germline CDR1 GTSNPN, CDR2 SVGIG (reference sequence). The CDR3 is made up of 13 amino acids.

V and J are TRBV28 and TRBJ1-3, with D unresolved. The germline V gene has CDR1 MDHEN and CDR2 SYDVKM. The CDR3 length is 13 residues. The V and J ends lost 7 bases and 2 bases respectively, with 9 bases between them. The CDR3 sequence is CASTQIAGNTIYF. DNA of the CDR3: TGTGCCAGCACGCAGATAGCTGGAAACACCATATATTTT.

This chain links TRBV11-2 with TRBJ1-6; D gene ambiguous. CDR1 SGHAT and CDR2 FQNNGV come from the germline V gene. V was pared by 1 base and J by 10 bases, with 8 bases between. The CDR3 has 13 amino acids. CDR3 sequence reads: CASSLVLQSPLHF. In nucleotides, the CDR3 is TGTGCCAGCAGCTTAGTATTGCAGTCACCCCTCCACTTT. The variable domain in full, with the rest retrieved from reference TRBV11-2 and TRBJ1-6, is EAGVAQSPRYKIIEKRQSVAFWCNPISGHATLYWYQQILGQGPKLLIQFQNNGVVDDSQLPKDRFSAERLKGVDSTLKIQPAKLEDSAVYLCASSLVLQSPLHFGNGTRLTVT.

This clone was observed a single time. The gene calls are TRBV27 and TRBJ2-1; 8 positions agree with TRBD2. The germline V gene encodes CDR1 MNHEY and CDR2 SMNVEV (reference sequence). CDR3 length: 15 residues. V lost 6 bases to trimming and J lost 9 bases; unmatched junction nucleotides: 13. The CDR3 protein is CASSQKGIREGEQFF. The CDR3 DNA sequence: TGTGCCAGCAGCCAAAAGGGCATACGGGAGGGTGAGCAGTTCTTC.

The V gene is TRBV2, the J gene TRBJ2-7; no definite D call. Trimming left V 7 bases short and J 2 bases short, with 12 bases between. The CDR3 consists of 13 residues. Germline CDR1 is SNHLY and CDR2 is FYNNEI. DNA of the CDR3: TGTGCCAGCACCGTAGACACGACCTACGAGCAGTACTTC. The encoded protein is CASTVDTTYEQYF.